This T cell receptor beta chain was documented in a study of human T cells and chemical hapten exposure (dated by TCRdb to the early 2020s). Background on the whole study: For sensitization, 2% DPC in acetone was applied to a roughly 2 cm by roughly 2 cm area of upper inner arm skin. Throughout the study period of about 25 weeks, patients also received therapeutic DPC doses to the scalp every week. About 28 alopecia patients gave blood for TCR sequencing at one to four time points (pre-sensitization, 2, 6 and 24 weeks). In alopecia patients, the study followed how the peripheral blood TCR repertoire changed in vivo over primary and secondary sensitization to diphenylcyclopropenone (DPC), a hapten. Patient blood was sampled pre-sensitization (week 0) and at 2, 6 and about 24 weeks after DPC sensitization. Patch testing was done on the upper back using Finn chambers containing 0.01% DPC, and results were scored after 6 days according to International Contact Dermatitis Research Group standards. Libraries were pooled for sequencing, and variation in per-sample TCR yields was attributed mainly to small differences in library volumes within the pool. Alopecia areata with under or over 50% scalp involvement, alopecia totalis and alopecia universalis were represented in the patient cohort, which was mostly female.

The investigation overall reported the following: Because all patients had alopecia, a presumed autoimmune disease, the immune response of the patients might differ from that of healthy individuals. A positive correlation was found between the number of PT1 expanded TCRs and patch test score, with significance reached at thresholds 8, 16 and 32 but not 4. Compared with pre-sensitization or healthy control sets, expanded TCRs formed significantly more large CDR3 similarity clusters, which is consistent with antigen-driven responses. No change with DPC sensitization was found in the number of TCRs above 1 in 1000 frequency, and no evidence of global repertoire structure alterations was found. Repeated subsampling changed both the strength of the expansion versus patch-test correlation and the threshold at which that correlation became significant.

The time point label for this specimen denotes: patch test 1, 2 weeks after DPC sensitization. The treatment or condition label for this specimen denotes: therapeutic diphenylcyclopropenone sensitization with weekly scalp DPC. At each patch-test visit, blood was drawn before the patch test was applied. Patients were eligible if aged 18 to 70, diagnosed with alopecia and judged suitable for DPC therapy, and pregnant patients were excluded. Total RNA was extracted from unfractionated whole blood that had been collected in Tempus Blood RNA tubes. A few counts support this clonotype. Which antigen it targets is not known. The sample holds no much larger clone one base away, and base qualities are not on file. The method behind the library was RACE. TCRdb lists the instrument as NextSeq 500. Library preparation attached unique molecular identifiers to individual cDNA molecules for quantitative, reproducible TCR counting. Both TCR alpha and TCR beta chains were sequenced from each blood RNA sample. The published analysis was carried out like this. Samples had a median of 95,638 TCRs, with a range from about 23,224 to 750,000. The Decombinator software suite was used to annotate the V, J and CDR3 of the TCR reads. For PS versus PT1 abundance plots, all samples were subsampled to the same number of TCRs (28,000). TCRs were defined as expanded if absent before sensitization and observed at least eight times at the 2-week time point. TCRdb itself trimmed the public reads at Q25 with fastp, ran MiXCR and retained productive beta chains. Entries that share a CDR3 protein sequence are merged under the most common genes and DNA. The V and J calls were determined by TCRdb, not by the authors. Counted in this sample were around 120,000 distinct CDR3 sequences; roughly an eighth of them appeared once. 0.9% to 0.95% of the sample rests with the top ten.

This specimen consisted of whole blood, obtained in connection with sensitization to the hapten diphenylcyclopropenone (DPC). The clonotype comes from a man between 18 and 29 years old with alopecia areata. Some clones in this sample may be carry-over from other donors' samples.

For the CDR3, the sequence is CASSLALWLKRVNTEAFF. The sequenced DNA is TGTGCCAGCAGCTTAGCTCTCTGGCTTAAGCGGGTGAACACTGAAGCTTTCTTT. The rearranged chain carries TRBV7-9 and TRBJ1-1, with no confidently assigned D gene. A distance of 17 bases separates the germline ends of V and J, which lose 0 bases and 0 bases respectively. Inclusive of the bounding cysteine and phenylalanine, the CDR3 is 18 residues long. The sequence is cut down to CDR3 DNA, 54 bases in frame from base 1. CDR1 and CDR2, looked up from the germline V gene (reference sequence), are SEHNR and FQNEAQ.